The 22 T cell receptor beta chains reported below all come from one sample, sequenced in a study of Tregs in tolerant kidney transplant recipients. Repertoires were generated with immunoSEQ multiplex PCR, while TCRdb's copy carries only in-frame clones and drops some. The sample carries about 73,000 clones, approximately 90% recorded once. The sequencing used Tregs from blood, collected before the transplant. These receptor sequences come from a human donor who received a combined kidney and bone marrow transplant.

V usage is TRBV6-1 and J usage is TRBJ2-3; 8 bases match TRBD1. The V gene end was trimmed by 6 bases and the J gene end by 2 bases; junction bases not matched to a gene: 4. CDR1 MNHNS and CDR2 SASEGT come from the germline V gene. The CDR3 is made up of 14 amino acids. CDR3 sequence reads: CASSGTGYTDTQYF. CDR3 DNA sequence: TGTGCCAGCAGCGGGACAGGTTACACAGATACGCAGTATTTT.

Here the CDR3 reads CAWSVRRNTEAFF. Written as DNA, the CDR3 is TGTGCCTGGAGTGTCCGGAGGAACACTGAAGCTTTCTTT. The rearrangement joins TRBV30 to TRBJ1-1; D not certain. There are 13 residues in the CDR3. Trimming removed 0 bases at V and 1 base at J, with 6 bases between. The germline V gene has CDR1 GTSNPN and CDR2 SVGIG (reference sequence).

The chain joins TRBV16 to TRBJ1-5; tentatively, D is TRBD1 (6 bases). Trimming cost V 4 bases and J 5 bases, with 24 bases left between them. The CDR3 spans 18 residues. Germline lookup yields CDR1 KGHSY and CDR2 FQNENV. The CDR3 DNA reads TGTGCCAGCAGCCCACCAAATTTCTCCTGGAGGGGGGATCAGCCCCAGCATTTT. Protein: CASSPPNFSWRGDQPQHF.

The chain carries TRBV30 and TRBJ1-3; D is ambiguous. CDR1 and CDR2 (germline): GTSNPN, SVGIG (reference sequence). V lost 3 bases, J lost 3 bases, and 6 bases lay in between. This CDR3 spans 12 amino acids. This CDR3 reads CAWRGVGNTIYF. Here the CDR3 DNA reads TGTGCCTGGAGGGGAGTTGGAAACACCATATATTTT.

V usage is TRBV11-2 and J usage is TRBJ2-2, with 7 positions matching TRBD1. The CDR3 totals 15 residues. V lost 5 bases, J lost 2 bases, and 5 bases stayed unmatched. Germline-derived CDR1 and CDR2 are SGHAT and FQNNGV. Here the CDR3 reads CASSPGTVNTGELFF. The DNA for the CDR3 is TGTGCCAGCAGCCCTGGGACAGTTAACACCGGGGAGCTGTTTTTT. Filled out from reference TRBV11-2 and TRBJ2-2, the complete variable domain reads EAGVAQSPRYKIIEKRQSVAFWCNPISGHATLYWYQQILGQGPKLLIQFQNNGVVDDSQLPKDRFSAERLKGVDSTLKIQPAKLEDSAVYLCASSPGTVNTGELFFGEGSRLTVL.

The chain employs TRBV7-9 and TRBJ1-1, with D unresolved. Germline CDR1 reads SEHNR; CDR2 reads FQNEAQ (reference sequence). V was shortened by 8 bases and J by 0 bases, with 13 bases between the two germline ends. This CDR3 spans 14 amino acids. Written as DNA, the CDR3 is TGTGCCAGCCCGCTGGGAACCTTGAACACTGAAGCTTTCTTT. This encodes CASPLGTLNTEAFF.

This chain connects TRBV25-1 to TRBJ2-2; TRBD1 agrees at 9 bases. This CDR3 has 14 residues. The germline V gene has CDR1 MGHDK and CDR2 SYGVNS. The V and J ends lost 6 bases and 1 base, in that order; junction bases with no gene match: 0. The CDR3 DNA reads TGTGCCAGCAGGGGACAGGGGAACACCGGGGAGCTGTTTTTT. This translates into CASRGQGNTGELFF.

The chain combines TRBV18 with TRBJ2-2; D is uncertain. Deletions cut 2 bases from V and 0 bases from J, with 10 bases between. The germline gives CDR1 KGHSH, CDR2 LQKENI. This CDR3 region has 16 residues. The CDR3 reads CASSPREDANTGELFF. The DNA of the CDR3 is TGTGCCAGCTCACCAAGGGAAGACGCGAACACCGGGGAGCTGTTTTTT. The whole variable domain, remainder taken from reference TRBV18 and TRBJ2-2, is NAGVMQNPRHLVRRRGQEARLRCSPMKGHSHVYWYRQLPEEGLKFMVYLQKENIIDESGMPKERFSAEFPKEGPSILRIQQVVRGDSAAYFCASSPREDANTGELFFGEGSRLTVL.

This clone was observed a handful of times. This chain links TRBV2 with TRBJ2-1; D is possibly TRBD1 (5 bases). V shed 4 bases and J shed 13 bases, with 11 bases lying between them. In germline, CDR1 is SNHLY, CDR2 FYNNEI. This CDR3 region has 11 residues. In DNA form, the CDR3 reads TGTGCCAGCAGTGGACGACAGATACAGTTCTTC. Translating it yields CASSGRQIQFF.

This sequence joins TRBV4-2 and TRBJ2-7; 8 bases map to TRBD2. After removal of 4 bases from V and 7 bases from J, the junction contained 18 bases not matched to a gene. This CDR3 comprises 17 residues. The germline V gene has CDR1 LGHNA and CDR2 YNFKEQ. Here the CDR3 reads CASSPGLAGREAGEQYF. As DNA, the CDR3 is TGTGCCAGCAGCCCCGGCCTTGCTGGGCGGGAGGCGGGTGAGCAGTACTTC.

The rearrangement uses TRBV7-9 and TRBJ2-7; 9 bases align to TRBD2. V shed 2 bases, J shed 2 bases, and the junction held 4 bases outside the gene matches. Germline CDR1 is SEHNR and CDR2 is FQNEAQ (reference sequence). This CDR3 contains 15 residues. CDR3 loop: CASSLSAGGTYEQYF. The CDR3 nucleotides are TGTGCCAGCAGCTTATCTGCGGGAGGGACCTACGAGCAGTACTTC.

The V and J genes are TRBV19 and TRBJ2-7, with TRBD2 matching over 13 bases. V shed 5 bases and J 6 bases; nucleotides not matched to a gene: 4. This CDR3 is 14 amino acids long. Germline values: CDR1 LNHDA, CDR2 SQIVND (reference sequence). CDR3 residues: CASSRLAGGGEQYF. The DNA of the CDR3 is TGTGCCAGTAGTCGACTAGCGGGAGGAGGCGAGCAGTACTTC. The full variable domain, in which reference TRBV19 and TRBJ2-7 provide the parts outside the CDR3, is DGGITQSPKYLFRKEGQNVTLSCEQNLNHDAMYWYRQDPGQGLRLIYYSQIVNDFQKGDIAEGYSVSREKKESFPLTVTSAQKNPTAFYLCASSRLAGGGEQYFGPGTRLTVT.

The rearrangement joins TRBV7-2 to TRBJ2-5, with no clear D. The CDR3 loop spans 13 amino acids. V was pared by 5 bases and J by 5 bases, with 12 bases between. Germline V gene sequence: CDR1 SGHTA, CDR2 FQGNSA. The CDR3 reads CASSTRTLETQYF. DNA of the CDR3: TGTGCCAGCAGCACCCGAACCCTGGAGACCCAGTACTTC. Combining the CDR3 with reference TRBV7-2 and TRBJ2-5 gives the whole variable domain GAGVSQSPSNKVTEKGKDVELRCDPISGHTALYWYRQSLGQGLEFLIYFQGNSAPDKSGLPSDRFSAERTGGSVSTLTIQRTQQEDSAVYLCASSTRTLETQYFGPGTRLLVL.

The chain employs TRBV18 and TRBJ2-7; the D gene is possibly TRBD1 (6 bases). Germline-derived CDR1 and CDR2 are KGHSH and LQKENI. The CDR3 contains 14 residues. The V end was cut by 3 bases, the J end by 1 base, with 10 bases between. DNA of the CDR3: TGTGCCAGCTCACCCGGGACAAATTCCTACGAGCAGTACTTC. This gives the protein CASSPGTNSYEQYF.

The chain couples TRBV2 to TRBJ2-7, with D possibly TRBD1 on 6 matching bases. The CDR3 length is 13 residues. Germline values: CDR1 SNHLY, CDR2 FYNNEI. Trimming stripped 3 bases from V and 7 bases from J, with 13 bases between. The CDR3 here is CASSDPGAWEQYF. CDR3 in DNA: TGTGCCAGCAGTGACCCAGGGGCGTGGGAGCAGTACTTC.

The gene calls are TRBV5-4 and TRBJ2-7; 9 positions match TRBD1. V lost 3 bases, J lost 4 bases, and 8 bases stayed unmatched. The CDR3 runs to 15 residues. CDR1 and CDR2 from the germline V gene are SGHNT and YYREEE (reference sequence). In DNA, the CDR3 is TGTGCCAGCAGCTCGCCAGACAGGGGGACTTACGAGCAGTACTTC. This translates into CASSSPDRGTYEQYF.

The rearrangement links TRBV30 to TRBJ1-2, with 10 bases aligning to TRBD1. Losses at the gene ends were 0 bases for V and 8 bases for J; bases not matched to a gene: 6. Germline V CDR1 and CDR2: GTSNPN, SVGIG (reference sequence). This CDR3 comprises 14 residues. In nucleotides, the CDR3 is TGTGCCTGGAGTGTACCCGGGACAGGGGTCGGCTACACCTTC. Residues: CAWSVPGTGVGYTF.

This rearrangement joins TRBV19 to TRBJ1-5, with D tentatively TRBD1 (6 bases). V lost 5 bases, J lost 2 bases, and 16 bases lay in between. Germline V CDR1 and CDR2: LNHDA, SQIVND (reference sequence). The CDR3 extends over 16 amino acids. The CDR3 loop reads CASSDGPGAGNQPQHF. CDR3 sequence (DNA): TGTGCCAGTAGTGATGGGCCAGGGGCAGGCAATCAGCCCCAGCATTTT.

The chain joins TRBV5-1 to TRBJ2-1, with D possibly TRBD2 on 6 matching bases. The V gene's germline CDR1 is SGHRS and CDR2 YFSETQ. CDR3 size: 14 residues. V lost 4 bases, J lost 9 bases, and 17 bases lay in between. The CDR3 reads CASSPSSTSTEQFF. CDR3 nucleotides: TGCGCCAGCAGCCCATCCTCGACTAGTACTGAGCAGTTCTTC.

This chain links TRBV18 with TRBJ2-5, with D possibly TRBD2 on 5 matching bases. The CDR3 loop spans 13 amino acids. Deletions cut 3 bases from V and 5 bases from J, with 10 bases between. Germline CDR1 and CDR2: KGHSH and LQKENI. The CDR3 region has the DNA TGTGCCAGCTCACCCAAGCTAGCCGAGACCCAGTACTTC. It translates to CASSPKLAETQYF.

The chain links TRBV7-2 to TRBJ2-3; 10 positions match TRBD2. Germline values: CDR1 SGHTA, CDR2 FQGNSA. V lost 4 bases, J lost 10 bases, and 11 bases stayed unmatched. This CDR3 is 15 amino acids long. CDR3 loop: CASSSKGRAGGAQYF. In nucleotides, the CDR3 is TGTGCCAGCAGCTCTAAGGGACGAGCGGGAGGGGCGCAGTATTTT. Combining the CDR3 with reference TRBV7-2 and TRBJ2-3 gives the whole variable domain GAGVSQSPSNKVTEKGKDVELRCDPISGHTALYWYRQSLGQGLEFLIYFQGNSAPDKSGLPSDRFSAERTGGSVSTLTIQRTQQEDSAVYLCASSSKGRAGGAQYFGPGTRLTVL.

This chain uses TRBV19 with TRBJ2-2; D is perhaps TRBD1 (6 bases). With 2 bases removed from V and 6 bases from J, the gap between germline ends came to 13 bases. The CDR3 sequence is 15 residues long. Germline loops: CDR1 LNHDA, CDR2 SQIVND (reference sequence). The CDR3 sequence: CASSITTGSPGELFF. The CDR3 DNA follows: TGTGCCAGTAGTATAACCACAGGGTCACCCGGGGAGCTGTTTTTT. The whole variable domain, filled in from reference TRBV19 and TRBJ2-2, reads DGGITQSPKYLFRKEGQNVTLSCEQNLNHDAMYWYRQDPGQGLRLIYYSQIVNDFQKGDIAEGYSVSREKKESFPLTVTSAQKNPTAFYLCASSITTGSPGELFFGEGSRLTVL.